The 13 T cell receptor beta chains reported below all come from one sample, sequenced in a study of identical twins. TCRdb fed the 5' RACE reads into MiXCR, producing one record per CDR3 protein. Found here are around 480,000 distinct CDR3 sequences, approximately 15% of them singletons; the top ten hold approximately 0.98%. The data also belong to a second study, concerning yellow fever vaccine responses in identical twins.

Sample: CD4+ T cells sorted from blood. These TCRs come from a woman between 18 and 29 years old in good health.

V is TRBV7-3 and J is TRBJ2-7; D may match TRBD1 or TRBD2 (5 bases each). The CDR3 consists of 13 residues. The ends were cut back, 2 bases at V and 6 bases at J, with 11 bases in the middle. Germline values: CDR1 SGHTA, CDR2 FQGTGA. The CDR3 spells CASSLGSGSEQYF. CDR3 in DNA: TGTGCCAGCAGCTTAGGGTCAGGGAGCGAGCAGTACTTC.

This clonotype was observed a handful of times. The J gene is TRBJ1-1, the V gene TRBV6-1; D gene ambiguous. V was cut by 4 bases and J by 4 bases, with 13 bases left in between. This CDR3 comprises 14 residues. Germline values: CDR1 MNHNS, CDR2 SASEGT. CDR3 protein: CASSGGISGTEAFF. The CDR3 DNA follows: TGTGCCAGCAGTGGCGGGATCTCAGGCACTGAAGCTTTCTTT.

The genes are TRBV2 and TRBJ2-7; D gene uncertain. Germline V CDR1 and CDR2: SNHLY, FYNNEI. Trimming removed 6 bases at V and 6 bases at J, with 15 bases between. There are 13 residues in the CDR3. CDR3 sequence reads: CASRRSFVFEQYF. CDR3 nucleotides: TGTGCCAGCAGAAGGTCCTTCGTTTTCGAGCAGTACTTC.

This clonotype was counted only a few times. This chain links TRBV6-1 with TRBJ2-2, with TRBD2 matching over 8 bases. Germline CDR1 MNHNS, CDR2 SASEGT. This CDR3 spans 14 amino acids. The junction had 7 bases not matched to a gene; V was cut back by 6 bases and J by 7 bases. The DNA of the CDR3 is TGTGCCAGCAGCCTAGCGGGTGGTGTCGGGGAGCTGTTTTTT. Protein sequence: CASSLAGGVGELFF.

This chain connects TRBV29-1 to TRBJ1-4; possibly TRBD1 for D (6 bases). V was pared by 7 bases and J by 7 bases, with 13 bases between. Germline V lookup: CDR1 SQVTM, CDR2 ANQGSEA. The CDR3 covers 12 residues. In DNA form, the CDR3 reads TGCAGCGCCTTACAGGGAGGTGAAAAACTGTTTTTT. Its protein product is CSALQGGEKLFF.

This clonotype was seen more than once but under ten times. V gene TRBV4-3 combines with J gene TRBJ2-1; 9 nucleotides line up with TRBD2. Germline loops: CDR1 LGHNA, CDR2 YSLEER. After removal of 0 bases from V and 7 bases from J, the junction contained 4 bases not matched to a gene. This CDR3 is 15 amino acids long. The CDR3 bases are TGCGCCAGCAGCCAAGAGGGCGGGAGGGGTAATGAGCAGTTCTTC. This codes for CASSQEGGRGNEQFF.

V and J are TRBV25-1 and TRBJ1-2, with D maybe TRBD1 (5 bases). The CDR3 length is 14 residues. Trimming removed 4 bases at V and 4 bases at J, with 13 bases between. CDR1 and CDR2 from the germline V gene are MGHDK and SYGVNS. In nucleotides, the CDR3 is TGTGCCAGCAGTGCTAAAGGACAAGGCTATGGCTACACCTTC. This sequence encodes CASSAKGQGYGYTF.

This clonotype was observed at least ten times. The V and J genes are TRBV20-1 and TRBJ2-7; unclear D gene. Germline V lookup: CDR1 DFQATT, CDR2 SNEGSKA (reference sequence). The CDR3 is 13 residues long. Between the trimmed V and J ends, which lost 5 bases and 2 bases, there was a span of 13 bases. The CDR3 protein is CSAPESKAYEQYF. CDR3 nucleotides: TGCAGTGCTCCAGAGAGCAAAGCCTACGAGCAGTACTTC.

The rearrangement uses TRBV6-5 and TRBJ2-3, with D unresolved. Germline CDR1 reads MNHEY; CDR2 reads SVGAGI. The CDR3 is 11 residues long. The V end was cut by 7 bases, the J end by 8 bases, with 10 bases between. The CDR3 here is CASTLGFTQYF. The CDR3 DNA reads TGTGCCAGCACTCTTGGGTTTACGCAGTATTTT.

The table lists this clonotype with many counts. The rearrangement uses TRBV24-1 and TRBJ2-7; 13 bases agree with TRBD2. The trim removed 6 bases at V and 0 bases at J, leaving 4 bases unmatched. CDR1 is KGHDR, CDR2 SFDVKD, per germline. The CDR3 has 16 residues. CDR3 nucleotides: TGTGCCACCAGTCCGGGACTAGCGGGAAACTCCTACGAGCAGTACTTC. This codes for CATSPGLAGNSYEQYF.

The V and J genes are TRBV12-3 or TRBV12-4 and TRBJ1-1; D gene unclear. V shed 3 bases and J shed 12 bases, with 14 bases lying between them. The CDR3 has 12 amino acids. The CDR3 DNA sequence: TGTGCCAGCAGTTTGATGGGATTAGGGACTTTCTTT. As protein: CASSLMGLGTFF.

The rearrangement links TRBV5-1 to TRBJ2-5; D is ambiguous. This CDR3 comprises 14 residues. V was clipped by 2 bases and J by 2 bases, with 10 bases between them. Germline V gene data show CDR1 as SGHRS and CDR2 as YFSETQ. The CDR3 region has the DNA TGCGCCAGCAGCTTCGACACCAATCAAGAGACCCAGTACTTC. As protein: CASSFDTNQETQYF.

This clonotype was seen many times. The gene calls are TRBV7-9 and TRBJ1-4; no clear D gene. The germline gives CDR1 SEHNR, CDR2 FQNEAQ (reference sequence). Trimming took 6 bases from V and 8 from J, leaving 7 bases between them. CDR3 length: 11 residues. The CDR3 here is CASREDEKLFF. CDR3 sequence (DNA): TGTGCCAGCAGAGAAGACGAAAAACTGTTTTTT.